This T cell receptor (beta chain) was sequenced in a study of T cell responses to AZD1222 COVID-19 vaccine. Comments on this clone: At one end, the junction sequence differs from germline, possibly due to a read error.

This table comes from immunoSEQ multiplex PCR, and its TCRdb copy is limited to in-frame clones, with some not included. The data show some 74,000 clones, with about 85% seen just once and 1% to 1.5% held by the top ten. This TCR came from an adult who received the AZD1222 COVID-19 vaccine. Here the sequenced sample was peripheral blood, taken 28 days after the second AZD1222 dose.

The CDR3, as DNA: TGTGCTAGCAGCCCCTGGGACGGGGCCTCCGGGGAGCTGTTTTTT. This encodes CASSPWDGASGELFF. The chain employs TRBV7-7 and TRBJ2-2, with D perhaps TRBD1 or TRBD2 (5 bases each). The CDR3 is 15 residues long. Germline CDR1 reads SSHAT; CDR2 reads FNYEAQ (reference sequence). The full variable domain, with the rest looked up from reference TRBV7-7 and TRBJ2-2, is GAGVSQSPRYKVTKRGQDVTLRCDPISSHATLYWYQQALGQGPEFLTYFNYEAQPDKSGLPSDRFSAERPEGSISTLTIQRTEQRDSAMYRCASSPWDGASGELFFGEGSRLTVL.